The TCR beta chain under discussion was sequenced for a study of Graves' ophthalmopathy and Graves' hyperthyroidism. RNA transcripts were the template, and TCR beta CDR3 regions were amplified from them. Second-round multiplex PCR came after first-round RT-PCR with HTBI primers. MiXCR, run by TCRdb on the multiplex PCR reads, gives a single entry per CDR3 protein. The sample lists roughly 610,000 distinct CDR3 sequences; 22% were seen once. The CDR3 loop spans 14 amino acids. The germline gives CDR1 MNHNS, CDR2 SASEGT. A word on this clonotype: Its antigen is currently unknown. One end of the junction varies from germline; a read error may be responsible.

Whole-study results and caveats: Blood samples also showed most expanded thyroid clonotypes exceeding 0.001 frequency.

The chain combines TRBV6-1 with TRBJ1-5, with 7 bases identical to TRBD1. The sequence was obtained from a woman younger than 35 with stable Graves' hyperthyroidism. Some clones in this sample may be carry-over from other donors' samples. The material sequenced was peripheral blood. DNA for the CDR3: TGTGCCATCAGTGATGGGACAGTTTATCAGCCCCAGCATTTT. Translating gives CAISDGTVYQPQHF.